This T cell receptor beta chain was recorded in a study of regulatory T cells in long-lasting Graves disease. Indicated time point: persistent/refractory GD, antithyroid drugs over 5 years with positive TRAb. RNA isolated from PBMCs was used to make the TCR library. This clonotype was detected ten times or more. The antigen is not known. Libraries of TCR beta came from iRepertoire HTBI primers plus Arm-PCR of CDR3 regions. TCRdb ran MiXCR on the multiplex PCR reads and lists one entry per CDR3 protein. The table has 400,000 to 450,000 distinct CDR3 sequences, around 20% seen once. Study-level findings and limits: Those with persistent Graves' had less TCR diversity than newly diagnosed patients.

The germline V gene encodes CDR1 SNHLY and CDR2 FYNNEI. The CDR3 has 13 residues. Trimming removed 5 bases at V and 2 bases at J, with 10 bases between. This TCR derives from a female donor with Graves disease. Here the sequenced sample was peripheral blood mononuclear cells (PBMCs), taken when the disease was refractory, from a patient treated with antithyroid drugs. The V call is TRBV2, the J call TRBJ2-7; maybe TRBD2 (5 bases). CDR3 DNA: TGTGCCAGCAGTACGGGAATAGCCTACGAGCAGTACTTC. This sequence encodes CASSTGIAYEQYF.